The 18 T cell receptor beta chains reported below all come from one sample, sequenced in a study of blood T cell repertoires in COVID-19 (dated by TCRdb to about 2020). Library creation used the immunoSEQ multiplex PCR assay. TCRdb stores this immuneACCESS table with in-frame sequences only. Part of the clones is absent; in the studies checked, under half of the shortfall reflects unresolved V genes, and no reason is known for the rest. The sample profile shows around 170,000 clones; 80% to 90% of them were found once. The ten top clones hold 1.5% to 2% of the sample. The specimen sequenced was peripheral blood. The receptors here all came from a man between 18 and 35 years old who had recovered from COVID-19.

The CDR3 bases are TGCGCCAGCAGTGAGGGCAGGGCCACAGATACGCAGTATTTT. It codes for CASSEGRATDTQYF. The chain is built from TRBV10-2 and TRBJ2-3; possible D gene TRBD1, 5 bases. The V and J ends lost 2 bases and 2 bases respectively, with 8 bases between them. The CDR3 runs 14 residues. Germline CDR1 and CDR2: WSHSY and SAAADI.

This chain joins TRBV6-5 and TRBJ1-3; D is possibly TRBD1 (5 bases). Germline CDR1 MNHEY, CDR2 SVGAGI. Trimming removed 8 bases at V and 2 bases at J, with 13 bases between. This CDR3 contains 14 residues. CDR3 protein: CASWWGAAGNTIYF. DNA for the CDR3: TGTGCCAGCTGGTGGGGCGCGGCTGGAAACACCATATATTTT.

The chain uses TRBV5-6 and TRBJ1-1; 9 bases agree with TRBD1. V gave up 2 bases and J gave up 6 bases; unmatched junction bases: 5. CDR3 length: 14 residues. Germline V CDR1 and CDR2: SGHDT, YYEEEE. CDR3 sequence (DNA): TGTGCCAGCAGCTTTCGGACAGGGGCAGCTGAAGCTTTCTTT. It codes for CASSFRTGAAEAFF.

The chain couples TRBV30 to TRBJ1-1; weak D call: TRBD1 (5 bases). V was cut by 4 bases and J by 1 base, with 10 bases left in between. The CDR3 is 13 residues long. CDR1 is GTSNPN and CDR2 is SVGIG in the germline V gene (reference sequence). The CDR3 protein is CAWTLQGNTEAFF. CDR3 sequence (DNA): TGTGCCTGGACGCTCCAGGGGAACACTGAAGCTTTCTTT.

V gene TRBV5-1 combines with J gene TRBJ2-3; 13 bases line up with TRBD2. Trimming at V came to 3 bases and at J to 2 bases, leaving 3 bases not matched to a gene. The germline CDR1 and CDR2 sequences are SGHRS and YFSETQ. This CDR3 comprises 16 residues. The CDR3 loop reads CASSSGLAGDTDTQYF. DNA for the CDR3: TGCGCCAGCAGCTCCGGACTAGCGGGAGACACAGATACGCAGTATTTT.

The chain recombines TRBV29-1 with TRBJ1-2; D is perhaps TRBD1 (5 bases). Trimming stripped 7 bases from V and 8 bases from J, with 20 bases between. The CDR3 extends over 13 amino acids. Germline assignment: CDR1 SQVTM and CDR2 ANQGSEA. The CDR3 DNA reads TGCAGCGCTGGGGGAGGGGCGTCCTACGGCTACACCTTC. Protein: CSAGGGASYGYTF.

The chain joins TRBV3-1 (or the pseudogene TRBV3-2) to TRBJ2-3; tentatively, D is TRBD2 (6 bases). CDR3 length: 16 amino acids. Germline loops: CDR1 LGHDT, CDR2 YNNKEL (reference sequence). Trimming removed 4 bases at V and 4 bases at J, with 18 bases between. The CDR3 reads CASSLGAPGVADTQYF. Written as DNA, the CDR3 is TGTGCCAGCAGCCTTGGGGCCCCGGGGGTTGCAGATACGCAGTATTTT.

The chain joins TRBV28 to TRBJ2-7, with TRBD2 matching 7 bases. From germline, CDR1 is MDHEN and CDR2 SYDVKM. CDR3 size: 14 residues. V trimming: 2 bases; J trimming: 2 bases; junction bases outside the gene matches: 3. This CDR3 reads CASSLLAAAYEQYF. The CDR3 nucleotides read TGTGCCAGCAGTTTACTAGCGGCAGCCTACGAGCAGTACTTC. Together with reference TRBV28 and TRBJ2-7, the CDR3 gives the full variable domain: DVKVTQSSRYLVKRTGEKVFLECVQDMDHENMFWYRQDPGLGLRLIYFSYDVKMKEKGDIPEGYSVSREKKERFSLILESASTNQTSMYLCASSLLAAAYEQYFGPGTRLTVT.

This clone was seen once. The chain has TRBV6-5 and TRBJ1-1, with D tentatively TRBD1 (5 bases). Germline V lookup: CDR1 MNHEY, CDR2 SVGAGI. The CDR3 runs to 15 residues. Trimming stripped 2 bases from V and 3 bases from J, with 13 bases between. CDR3 in amino acids: CASSYRDGRDTEAFF. CDR3 sequence (DNA): TGTGCCAGCAGTTACAGGGACGGGAGGGACACTGAAGCTTTCTTT.

The CDR3 spells CASSRQGAQGYTF. The CDR3 DNA is TGTGCCAGCAGCCGCCAGGGGGCGCAGGGCTACACCTTC. V usage is TRBV7-9 and J usage is TRBJ1-2; 8 bases align to TRBD1. The V gene's germline CDR1 is SEHNR and CDR2 FQNEAQ (reference sequence). This CDR3 region has 13 residues. Unmatched junction bases numbered 7, after V lost 5 bases and J lost 8 bases.

This clone occurred once. V and J are TRBV4-3 and TRBJ2-7; 11 bases are shared with TRBD2. Per the germline V gene, CDR1 is LGHNA and CDR2 is YSLEER. CDR3 length: 15 amino acids. V was pared by 4 bases and J by 2 bases, with 4 bases of the junction left unmatched. CDR3 sequence: CASSPLAGGPYEQYF. Here the CDR3 DNA reads TGCGCCAGCAGCCCATTAGCGGGAGGGCCCTACGAGCAGTACTTC.

The chain joins TRBV19 to TRBJ2-3; a weak D match, TRBD1 (6 bases). V dropped 6 bases and J dropped 2 bases, with 15 bases sitting between them. Germline loops: CDR1 LNHDA, CDR2 SQIVND (reference sequence). The CDR3 loop spans 15 amino acids. The DNA of the CDR3 is TGTGCCAGTAGCCCCTCCGCAGGGGCCACAGATACGCAGTATTTT. Protein: CASSPSAGATDTQYF.

The rearrangement uses TRBV6-5 and TRBJ1-1; possibly TRBD1 for D (6 bases). This CDR3 contains 15 residues. With 4 bases removed from V and 0 bases from J, the gap between germline ends came to 12 bases. The V gene's germline CDR1 is MNHEY and CDR2 SVGAGI. CDR3 sequence reads: CASSSPTGLNTEAFF. CDR3 DNA: TGTGCCAGCAGTTCCCCGACAGGCCTGAACACTGAAGCTTTCTTT.

This sequence joins TRBV28 and TRBJ2-2; TRBD2 is a possible D gene (6 bases). The V end lost 4 bases, the J end lost 4 bases, and 13 bases lay between the germline ends. From germline, CDR1 is MDHEN and CDR2 SYDVKM. The CDR3 has 15 residues. The CDR3: CASSSVGRGTGELFF. CDR3 nucleotide sequence: TGTGCCAGCAGTTCCGTCGGGCGGGGCACCGGGGAGCTGTTTTTT.

This sequence joins TRBV10-2 and TRBJ2-2; 9 nucleotides align to TRBD1. Germline assignment: CDR1 WSHSY and CDR2 SAAADI. The CDR3 loop spans 16 amino acids. Germline trimming cut 3 bases from V and 4 bases from J; bases unmatched to any gene: 6. CDR3 region: CASSDIQGAGTGELFF. In DNA form, the CDR3 reads TGCGCCAGCAGTGATATACAGGGGGCTGGCACCGGGGAGCTGTTTTTT.

This clone was recorded only once. The rearrangement links TRBV29-1 to TRBJ1-1, with 8 positions matching TRBD1. Unmatched junction bases numbered 2, after V lost 4 bases and J lost 4 bases. This CDR3 region has 12 residues. From germline, CDR1 is SQVTM and CDR2 ANQGSEA. The CDR3 reads CSVGTGGTEAFF. The CDR3 region has the DNA TGCAGCGTTGGTACAGGGGGCACTGAAGCTTTCTTT.

The V and J genes are TRBV4-3 and TRBJ2-1, with D possibly matching TRBD1 (5 bases). Germline V gene sequence: CDR1 LGHNA, CDR2 YSLEER. V lost 0 bases, J lost 7 bases, and 7 bases lay in between. CDR3 length: 13 residues. The CDR3: CASSQDQGNEQFF. The DNA of the CDR3 is TGCGCCAGCAGCCAAGATCAGGGAAATGAGCAGTTCTTC.

V gene TRBV18 combines with J gene TRBJ1-1; TRBD1 matches at 8 bases. The germline gives CDR1 KGHSH, CDR2 LQKENI. V lost 5 bases and J lost 1; bases outside the gene matches: 6. The CDR3 covers 15 residues. CDR3 region: CASSKTDRENTEAFF. In nucleotides, the CDR3 is TGTGCCAGCTCAAAGACGGACAGGGAGAACACTGAAGCTTTCTTT.